This TCR beta chain was sequenced during a study of cytomegalovirus exposure and HLA in healthy donors. Study-wide results and limits: TCR beta V- and J-gene trimming was later associated with a missense DCLRE1C variant.

The PCR contained 60 Vbeta and 13 Jbeta primers. The data were produced by immunoSEQ multiplex PCR, yet TCRdb's version contains in-frame clones alone and is incomplete. This sample has over 150,000 clones, with about 70% found just once. Trimming cost V 7 bases and J 4 bases, with 20 bases left between them. The V gene's germline CDR1 is MNHNY and CDR2 SVGAGI (reference sequence). The CDR3 sequence is 16 residues long. To note about this clone: The antigen remains unidentified.

The sequence was obtained from a woman in her thirties or forties in good health and CMV-seropositive. The sequenced material came from PBMCs. The chain is built from TRBV6-6 and TRBJ1-5; TRBD1 might be the D (6 bases). The CDR3 is CASNKDKTGENQPQHF. CDR3 in DNA: TGTGCCAGCAATAAGGACAAGACAGGAGAGAATCAGCCCCAGCATTTT.